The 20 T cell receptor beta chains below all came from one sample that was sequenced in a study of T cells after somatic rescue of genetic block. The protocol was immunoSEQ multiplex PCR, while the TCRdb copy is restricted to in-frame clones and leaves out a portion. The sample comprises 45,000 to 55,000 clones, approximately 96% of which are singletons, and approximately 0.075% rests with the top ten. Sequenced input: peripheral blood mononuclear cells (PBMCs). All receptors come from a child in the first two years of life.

The CDR3 DNA sequence: TGTGCCAGCAGTTTACAATACGAGCAGTACTTC. This encodes CASSLQYEQYF. The rearrangement links TRBV28 to TRBJ2-7; D not certain. This CDR3 is built from 11 residues. The germline V and J ends were trimmed by 2 bases and 4 bases, with 3 bases remaining between them. Germline V gene data show CDR1 as MDHEN and CDR2 as SYDVKM.

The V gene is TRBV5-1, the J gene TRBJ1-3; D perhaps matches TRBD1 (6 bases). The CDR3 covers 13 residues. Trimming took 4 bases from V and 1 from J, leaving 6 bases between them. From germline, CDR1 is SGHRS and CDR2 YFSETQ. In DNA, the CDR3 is TGCGCCAGCAGCCAGGGGTCTGGAAACACCATATATTTT. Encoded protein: CASSQGSGNTIYF.

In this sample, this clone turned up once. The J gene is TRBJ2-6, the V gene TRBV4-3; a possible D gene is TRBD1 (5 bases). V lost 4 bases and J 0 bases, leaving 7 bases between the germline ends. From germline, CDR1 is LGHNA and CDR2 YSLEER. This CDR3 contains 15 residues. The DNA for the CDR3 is TGCGCCAGCAGCCTCAGGGTCTCTGGGGCCAACGTCCTGACTTTC. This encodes CASSLRVSGANVLTF.

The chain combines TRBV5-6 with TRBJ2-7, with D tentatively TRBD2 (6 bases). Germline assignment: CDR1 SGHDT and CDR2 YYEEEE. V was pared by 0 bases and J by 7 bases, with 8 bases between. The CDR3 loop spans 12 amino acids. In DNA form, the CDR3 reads TGTGCCAGCAGCTTGGGGGCGGGGGAGCAGTACTTC. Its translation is CASSLGAGEQYF.

The CDR3 bases are TGTGCAAGTCGCTTACTCACAGGATTTCAGCCCCAGCATTTT. It translates to CASRLLTGFQPQHF. The genes are TRBV12-2 and TRBJ1-5; TRBD1, as called in the table, went unchecked against the DNA. TRBV12-2 is reported as a pseudogene. The CDR3 contains 14 residues.

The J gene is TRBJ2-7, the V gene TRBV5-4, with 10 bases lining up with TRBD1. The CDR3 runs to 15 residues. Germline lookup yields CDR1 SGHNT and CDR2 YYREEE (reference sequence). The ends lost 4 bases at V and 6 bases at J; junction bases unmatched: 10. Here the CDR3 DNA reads TGTGCCAGCAGCCCCTTCCGGGACAGGGGCAGCGAGCAGTACTTC. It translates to CASSPFRDRGSEQYF. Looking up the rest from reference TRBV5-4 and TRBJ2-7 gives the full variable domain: ETGVTQSPTHLIKTRGQQVTLRCSSQSGHNTVSWYQQALGQGPQFIFQYYREEENGRGNFPPRFSGLQFPNYSSELNVNALELDDSALYLCASSPFRDRGSEQYFGPGTRLTVT.

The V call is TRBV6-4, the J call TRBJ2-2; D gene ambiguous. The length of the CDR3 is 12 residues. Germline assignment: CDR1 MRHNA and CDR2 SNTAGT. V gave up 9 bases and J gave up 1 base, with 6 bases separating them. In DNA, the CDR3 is TGTGCCAGTGGACGGAACACCGGGGAGCTGTTTTTT. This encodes CASGRNTGELFF.

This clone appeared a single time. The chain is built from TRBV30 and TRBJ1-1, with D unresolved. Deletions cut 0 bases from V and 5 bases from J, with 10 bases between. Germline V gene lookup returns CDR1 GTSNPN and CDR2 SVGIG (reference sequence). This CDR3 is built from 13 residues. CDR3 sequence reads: CAWSVYGHTEAFF. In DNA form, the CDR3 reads TGTGCCTGGAGTGTATATGGCCATACTGAAGCTTTCTTT.

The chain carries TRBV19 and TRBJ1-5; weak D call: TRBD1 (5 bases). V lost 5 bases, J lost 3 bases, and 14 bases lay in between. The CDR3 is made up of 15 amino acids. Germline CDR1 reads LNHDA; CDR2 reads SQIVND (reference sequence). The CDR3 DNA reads TGTGCCAGTAGTGGGGCCCTAAGCCTCAATCAGCCCCAGCATTTT. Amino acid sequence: CASSGALSLNQPQHF.

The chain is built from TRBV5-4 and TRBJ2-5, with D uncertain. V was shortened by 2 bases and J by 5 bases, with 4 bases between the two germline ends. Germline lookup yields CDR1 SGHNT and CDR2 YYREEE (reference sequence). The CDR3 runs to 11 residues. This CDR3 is CASSFRETQYF. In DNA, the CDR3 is TGTGCCAGCAGCTTCAGGGAGACCCAGTACTTC.

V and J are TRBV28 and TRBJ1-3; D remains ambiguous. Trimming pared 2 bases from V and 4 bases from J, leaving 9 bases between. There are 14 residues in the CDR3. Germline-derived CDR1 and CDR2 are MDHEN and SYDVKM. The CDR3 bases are TGTGCCAGCAGTTTAGGAGGGAACGGAAACACCATATATTTT. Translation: CASSLGGNGNTIYF.

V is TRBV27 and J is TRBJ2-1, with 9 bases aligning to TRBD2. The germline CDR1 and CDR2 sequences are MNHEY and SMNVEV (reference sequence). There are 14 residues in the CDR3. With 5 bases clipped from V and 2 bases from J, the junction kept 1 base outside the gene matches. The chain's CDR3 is CASSRLAAYNEQFF. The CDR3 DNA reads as TGTGCCAGCAGTAGACTAGCGGCCTACAATGAGCAGTTCTTC.

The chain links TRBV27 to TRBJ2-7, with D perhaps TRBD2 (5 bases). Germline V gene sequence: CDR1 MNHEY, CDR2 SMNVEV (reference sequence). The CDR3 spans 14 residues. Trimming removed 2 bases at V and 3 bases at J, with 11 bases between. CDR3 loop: CASSLGLGDYEQYF. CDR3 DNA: TGTGCCAGCAGTTTAGGCCTGGGAGACTACGAGCAGTACTTC.

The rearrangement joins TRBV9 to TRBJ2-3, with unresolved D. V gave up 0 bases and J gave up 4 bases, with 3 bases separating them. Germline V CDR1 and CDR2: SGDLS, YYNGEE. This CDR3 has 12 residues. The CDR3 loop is CASSVDPDTQYF. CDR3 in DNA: TGTGCCAGCAGCGTAGACCCAGATACGCAGTATTTT.

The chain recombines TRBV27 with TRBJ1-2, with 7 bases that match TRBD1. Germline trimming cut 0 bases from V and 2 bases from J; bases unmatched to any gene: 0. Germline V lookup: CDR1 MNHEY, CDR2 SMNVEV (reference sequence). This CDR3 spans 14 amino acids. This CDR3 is CASSLSGGNYGYTF. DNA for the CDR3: TGTGCCAGCAGTTTATCAGGGGGCAACTATGGCTACACCTTC.

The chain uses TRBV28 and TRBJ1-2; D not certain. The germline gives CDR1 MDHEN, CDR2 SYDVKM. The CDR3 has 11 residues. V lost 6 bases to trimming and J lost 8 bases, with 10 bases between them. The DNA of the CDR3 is TGTGCCAGCAGCACAGATAGCGGCTACACCTTC. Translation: CASSTDSGYTF.

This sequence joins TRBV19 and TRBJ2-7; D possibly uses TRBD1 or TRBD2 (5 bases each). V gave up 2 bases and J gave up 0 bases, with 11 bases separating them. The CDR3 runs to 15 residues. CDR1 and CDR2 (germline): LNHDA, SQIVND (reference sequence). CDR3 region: CASSISGRSSYEQYF. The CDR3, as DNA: TGTGCCAGTAGTATATCGGGACGGTCCTCCTACGAGCAGTACTTC. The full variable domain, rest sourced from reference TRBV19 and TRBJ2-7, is DGGITQSPKYLFRKEGQNVTLSCEQNLNHDAMYWYRQDPGQGLRLIYYSQIVNDFQKGDIAEGYSVSREKKESFPLTVTSAQKNPTAFYLCASSISGRSSYEQYFGPGTRLTVT.

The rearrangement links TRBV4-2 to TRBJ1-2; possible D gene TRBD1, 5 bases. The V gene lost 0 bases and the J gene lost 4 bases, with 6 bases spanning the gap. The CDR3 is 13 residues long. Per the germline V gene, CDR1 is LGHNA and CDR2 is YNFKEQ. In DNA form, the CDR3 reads TGTGCCAGCAGCCAAGATGGGGGCTATGGCTACACCTTC. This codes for CASSQDGGYGYTF.

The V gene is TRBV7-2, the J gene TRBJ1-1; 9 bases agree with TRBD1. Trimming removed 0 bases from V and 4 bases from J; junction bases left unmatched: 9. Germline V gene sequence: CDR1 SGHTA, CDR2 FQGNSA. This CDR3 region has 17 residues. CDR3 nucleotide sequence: TGTGCCAGCAGCTTAGCCCCTTACAGGGGGCAAGGCACTGAAGCTTTCTTT. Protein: CASSLAPYRGQGTEAFF.

The CDR3 here is CASSLGAGLSYEQYF. For the CDR3, the DNA is TGCGCCAGCAGCTTGGGGGCAGGCCTATCCTACGAGCAGTACTTC. The V gene is TRBV5-1, the J gene TRBJ2-7, with D unclear. The germline CDR1 and CDR2 sequences are SGHRS and YFSETQ. The CDR3 totals 15 residues. Trimming shortened V by 0 bases and J by 1 base, and 11 bases separated the two germline ends.